This TCR beta chain was identified during a study of molecular identifiers for immune sequencing clone quantification. TCRdb re-analysed the PCR reads in MiXCR, keeping a single row per CDR3 protein. The table records about 320,000 distinct CDR3 sequences, roughly a quarter of them present only once. With respect to this clonotype: Antigen specificity is unknown.

Whole-study results and caveats: Clone sizes that are highly expanded could be underestimated when identical TCR molecules share a barcode. Clones exceeding 20 RNA copies carried over 99% of effector molecules but under 1% of naive-cell molecules.

This sequence originates from a human donor in good health. Some libraries in this study had Jurkat cell RNA spiked in. Specimen: naive CD8+ T cells from blood, with Jurkat cell RNA spiked in. The subset denotes: FACS-sorted CD8+CD4-CCR7+CD45RA+ naive T cells.

For the CDR3, the DNA is TGTGCCAGCAGTACCCAGGGGTCCGGGGACGCTTTCTTT. It encodes CASSTQGSGDAFF. This rearrangement joins TRBV12-3 or TRBV12-4 to TRBJ1-1, with D maybe TRBD1 (6 bases). The CDR3 runs to 13 residues. V gave up 5 bases and J gave up 11 bases, with 18 bases separating them.